The rows below give T cell receptor beta chains drawn from one sample of a study of TIL therapy for anti-PD-1-resistant metastatic lung cancer. Produced via immunoSEQ multiplex PCR; TCRdb's table is partial and in-frame only. The sample holds roughly 16,000 clones, 74% seen once. Sequenced here: blood, sampled at baseline. All receptors come from a person between 30 and 79 years old with non-small cell lung cancer. The CDR3 runs from the conserved cysteine through the conserved F or W. D genes are given only for firm matches. Rows may omit the clone size; those that give it use once, few, many or a size class.

>.|TRBV5-4|TRBJ2-2|TRBD2
CASSLPGLATGELFF
TGTGCCAGCAGCTTGCCGGGACTAGCGACCGGGGAGCTGTTTTTT
>.|TRBV9|TRBJ1-2|.
CASSVTPGGRRGYTF
TGTGCCAGCAGCGTCACCCCGGGGGGGCGGCGAGGCTACACCTTC
>few|TRBV7-9|TRBJ2-3|.
CASSFEADTQYF
TGTGCCAGCAGCTTCGAAGCGGACACGCAGTATTTT
>once|TRBV6-1|TRBJ1-3|.
CASREEPPLSGNTIYF
TGTGCCAGCCGAGAAGAGCCTCCACTCTCTGGAAACACCATATATTTT
>few|TRBV7-2|TRBJ2-5|TRBD2
CASSSLRLAEQETQYF
TGTGCCAGCAGCTCTCTACGACTAGCGGAGCAAGAGACCCAGTACTTC
>.|TRBV7-2|TRBJ2-7|.
CASSLEHSKAAYEQYF
TGTGCCAGCAGCTTAGAGCACAGTAAGGCGGCCTACGAGCAGTACTTC
>.|TRBV29-1|TRBJ2-1|TRBD2
CSVGLADNEQFF
TGCAGCGTTGGTCTAGCGGACAATGAGCAGTTCTTC
>.|TRBV5-1|TRBJ2-3|.
CASSLEDWIYTDTQYF
TGCGCCAGCAGCTTGGAGGACTGGATCTACACAGATACGCAGTATTTT
>once|TRBV6-1|TRBJ1-1|.
CASSGGLGYTEAFF
TGTGCCAGCAGTGGGGGACTGGGTTACACTGAAGCTTTCTTT
>few|TRBV5-1|TRBJ1-1|.
CASSLVGGLTTEAFF
TGCGCCAGCAGCTTGGTCGGAGGGTTGACCACTGAAGCTTTCTTT
>once|TRBV7-9|TRBJ2-3|TRBD2
CACGGRGGQGMDTQYF
TGTGCCTGCGGCGGTCGCGGGGGGCAAGGTATGGATACGCAGTATTTT
>.|TRBV6-5|TRBJ2-3|TRBD2
CASSRGGASGDTQYF
TGTGCCAGCAGCCGCGGGGGGGCGTCGGGAGATACGCAGTATTTT
>once|TRBV6-1|TRBJ2-7|TRBD1
CASSEALQGDLIYEQYF
TGTGCCAGCAGTGAAGCGCTTCAGGGGGACCTTATCTACGAGCAGTACTTC
>.|TRBV30|TRBJ1-2|TRBD1
CAWVRQGNYYGYTF
TGTGCCTGGGTACGACAGGGGAACTACTATGGCTACACCTTC
>.|TRBV5-1|TRBJ1-1|.
CASSLQGDGTEAFF
TGCGCCAGCAGCTTACAGGGAGACGGCACTGAAGCTTTCTTT
>.|TRBV7-6|TRBJ1-5|.
CASSDGRWNQPQHF
TGTGCCAGCTCGGACGGGAGGTGGAATCAGCCCCAGCATTTT
>.|TRBV6-1|TRBJ1-1|.
CASSEETLGGTETEAFF
TGTGCCAGCAGTGAAGAAACCTTGGGTGGGACGGAGACTGAAGCTTTCTTT
>.|TRBV5-4|TRBJ2-5|.
CASSLDSAQETQYF
TGTGCCAGCAGCTTGGACAGCGCCCAAGAGACCCAGTACTTC
>few|TRBV9|TRBJ2-3|.
CASSVGGQSTDTQYF
TGTGCCAGCAGCGTCGGGGGGCAGAGCACAGATACGCAGTATTTT
>.|TRBV19|TRBJ2-5|.
CASSITVGGETQYF
TGTGCCAGTAGTATTACCGTCGGGGGAGAGACCCAGTACTTC
>once|TRBV9|TRBJ2-5|.
CASSTGETQYF
TGTGCCAGCAGCACCGGTGAGACCCAGTACTTC
>.|TRBV5-8|TRBJ1-5|.
CASSTTHARDQPQHF
TGTGCCAGCAGCACAACACACGCGAGAGATCAGCCCCAGCATTTT
>.|TRBV6-6|TRBJ1-5|.
CASLDAPGTTTQPQHF
TGTGCCAGTCTCGACGCGCCGGGGACGACAACGCAGCCCCAGCATTTT
>.|TRBV7-3|TRBJ2-3|TRBD1
CASSWTGLSTDTQYF
TGTGCCAGCAGTTGGACAGGGCTAAGCACAGATACGCAGTATTTT
>.|TRBV6-5|TRBJ2-7|.
CASSYKGLDEQYF
TGTGCCAGCAGTTACAAGGGCCTTGACGAGCAGTACTTC
>.|TRBV29-1|TRBJ1-2|TRBD1
CSVDPGQGGYTF
TGCAGCGTAGACCCGGGACAGGGTGGCTACACCTTC
>.|TRBV18|TRBJ2-3|TRBD1
CASTRQGTTDTQYF
TGTGCCAGCACAAGACAGGGGACCACAGATACGCAGTATTTT
>.|TRBV7-8|TRBJ2-3|TRBD2
CASSSSGLALTDTQYF
TGTGCCAGCAGCAGCTCGGGACTAGCCCTCACAGATACGCAGTATTTT
>.|TRBV5-1|TRBJ2-3|.
CASRRDSLISTDTQYF
TGCGCCAGCAGGCGGGACAGCCTCATTAGCACAGATACGCAGTATTTT
>.|TRBV7-9|TRBJ1-2|TRBD1
CASSSSGGDSYYGYTF
TGTGCCAGCAGCTCGTCAGGGGGGGACAGCTACTATGGCTACACCTTC
>.|TRBV4-3|TRBJ2-5|.
CASSQNLGKETQYF
TGCGCCAGCAGCCAAAACCTCGGGAAGGAGACCCAGTACTTC
>.|TRBV6-6|TRBJ1-2|TRBD1
CASSYMGQGYGYTF
TGTGCCAGCAGTTATATGGGACAGGGCTATGGCTACACCTTC
>.|TRBV30|TRBJ1-3|.
CAWGGDSSGNTIYF
TGTGCCTGGGGGGGGGACTCTTCTGGAAACACCATATATTTT
>.|TRBV18|TRBJ2-5|.
CASSPYSSETQYF
TGTGCCAGCTCACCATATTCATCAGAGACCCAGTACTTC
>.|TRBV7-2|TRBJ2-3|TRBD2
CASSLVSGGASDTQYF
TGTGCCAGCAGCTTAGTTAGCGGGGGGGCCTCAGATACGCAGTATTTT
>.|TRBV5-4|TRBJ1-4|TRBD1
CASSLTGTGATATNEKLFF
TGTGCCAGCAGCCTAACCGGGACAGGGGCCACAGCAACTAATGAAAAACTGTTTTTT
>.|TRBV5-4|TRBJ2-1|TRBD2
CASSLGGLAAHEQFF
TGTGCCAGCAGCTTAGGCGGACTAGCTGCCCATGAGCAGTTCTTC
>.|TRBV6-5|TRBJ2-1|.
CASSYSFGAWYEQFF
TGTGCCAGCAGTTACTCTTTCGGGGCATGGTATGAGCAGTTCTTC
>few|TRBV7-8|TRBJ2-7|TRBD1
CASSVPLERQGMSYEQYF
TGTGCCAGCAGCGTACCTCTGGAGCGACAGGGAATGTCTTACGAGCAGTACTTC
>few|TRBV4-1|TRBJ2-2|TRBD2
CASSRAGGRGNTGELFF
TGCGCCAGCAGCCGGGCGGGGGGAAGGGGTAACACCGGGGAGCTGTTTTTT
>once|TRBV27|TRBJ1-2|.
CASSFGYGGAGYGYTF
TGTGCCAGCAGCTTCGGGTATGGGGGCGCAGGTTATGGCTACACCTTC
>few|TRBV19|TRBJ2-1|.
CASSIDANVGEQFF
TGTGCCAGTAGTATAGACGCAAACGTAGGTGAGCAGTTCTTC
>.|TRBV5-1|TRBJ2-4|TRBD1
CASRIGTGRDIQYF
TGCGCCAGCAGGATTGGGACAGGGAGGGACATTCAGTACTTC
>.|TRBV6-6|TRBJ2-5|.
CASSYSLAQTQYF
TGTGCCAGCAGTTACTCGCTAGCTCAGACCCAGTACTTC
>.|TRBV5-1|TRBJ2-7|TRBD1
CASSLRTGSYEQYF
TGCGCCAGCAGCTTAAGGACAGGGAGCTACGAGCAGTACTTC
>once|TRBV7-3|TRBJ2-1|.
CASSPPETPAYNEQFF
TGTGCCAGCAGCCCCCCGGAGACTCCCGCCTACAATGAGCAGTTCTTC
>.|TRBV5-1|TRBJ1-1|TRBD1
CASSTQTGLTEAFF
TGCGCCAGCAGCACCCAGACAGGGCTCACTGAAGCTTTCTTT
>.|TRBV7-8|TRBJ2-1|TRBD1
CASSSPHKGGNRNEQFF
TGTGCCAGCAGCTCCCCACATAAAGGGGGCAATAGGAATGAGCAGTTCTTC
>.|TRBV7-2|TRBJ1-5|.
CASSPNPGQPQHF
TGTGCCAGCAGCCCCAACCCCGGGCAGCCCCAGCATTTT
>.|TRBV11-2|TRBJ1-1|.
CASSLEGVGEAFF
TGTGCCAGCAGCTTAGAAGGGGTCGGTGAAGCTTTCTTT
>.|TRBV2|TRBJ2-7|TRBD1
CASSGQAYEQYF
TGTGCCAGCTCAGGACAGGCCTACGAGCAGTACTTC
>once|TRBV5-5|TRBJ1-5|.
CASSLADMGGYQPQHF
TGTGCCAGCAGCTTGGCCGATATGGGGGGGTATCAGCCCCAGCATTTT
>.|TRBV12-5|TRBJ2-5|.
CASGSGLPQETQYF
TGTGCTAGTGGTTCCGGACTACCCCAAGAGACCCAGTACTTC
>.|TRBV6-4|TRBJ2-2|.
CASSDSDTGELFF
TGTGCCAGCAGTGACTCGGACACCGGGGAGCTGTTTTTT
>.|TRBV30|TRBJ2-2|.
CAWARMTGVGGSGELFF
TGTGCCTGGGCCAGAATGACAGGTGTTGGAGGGTCCGGGGAGCTGTTTTTT
>.|TRBV2|TRBJ2-4|TRBD2
CASRASGGADIQYF
TGTGCCAGTAGAGCTAGCGGGGGGGCAGACATTCAGTACTTC